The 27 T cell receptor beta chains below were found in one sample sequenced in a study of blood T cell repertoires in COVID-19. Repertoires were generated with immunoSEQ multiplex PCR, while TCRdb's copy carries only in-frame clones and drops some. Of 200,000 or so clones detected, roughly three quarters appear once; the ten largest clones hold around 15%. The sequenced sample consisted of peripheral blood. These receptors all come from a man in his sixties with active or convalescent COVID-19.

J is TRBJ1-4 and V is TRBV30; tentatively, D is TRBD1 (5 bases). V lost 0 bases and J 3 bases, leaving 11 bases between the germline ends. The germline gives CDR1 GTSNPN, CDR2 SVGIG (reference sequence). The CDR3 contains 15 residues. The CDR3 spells CAWSVTGVANEKLFF. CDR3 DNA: TGTGCCTGGAGTGTAACGGGGGTTGCTAATGAAAAACTGTTTTTT. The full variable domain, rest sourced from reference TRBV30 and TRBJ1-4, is SQTIHQWPATLVQPVGSPLSLECTVEGTSNPNLYWYRQAAGRGLQLLFYSVGIGQISSEVPQNLSASRPQDRQFILSSKKLLLSDSGFYLCAWSVTGVANEKLFFGSGTQLSVL.

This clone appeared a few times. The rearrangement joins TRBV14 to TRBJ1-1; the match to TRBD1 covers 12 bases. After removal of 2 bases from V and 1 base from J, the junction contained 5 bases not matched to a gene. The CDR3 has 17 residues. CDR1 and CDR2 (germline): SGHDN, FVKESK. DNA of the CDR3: TGTGCCAGCAGCCAACTCCCGGGACAGGGGGCGAACACTGAAGCTTTCTTT. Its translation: CASSQLPGQGANTEAFF.

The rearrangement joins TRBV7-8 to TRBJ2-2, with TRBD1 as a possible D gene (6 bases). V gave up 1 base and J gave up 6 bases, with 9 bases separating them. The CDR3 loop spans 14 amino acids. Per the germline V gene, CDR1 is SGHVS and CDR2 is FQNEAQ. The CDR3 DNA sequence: TGTGCCAGCAGCTTAGTTCAGGGGTCCGGGGAGCTGTTTTTT. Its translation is CASSLVQGSGELFF.

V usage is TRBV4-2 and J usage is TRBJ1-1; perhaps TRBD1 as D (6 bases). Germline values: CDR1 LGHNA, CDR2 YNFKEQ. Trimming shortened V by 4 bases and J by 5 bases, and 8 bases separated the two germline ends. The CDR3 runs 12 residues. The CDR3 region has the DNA TGTGCCAGCAGCCCTGGGACAACTGAAGCTTTCTTT. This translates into CASSPGTTEAFF.

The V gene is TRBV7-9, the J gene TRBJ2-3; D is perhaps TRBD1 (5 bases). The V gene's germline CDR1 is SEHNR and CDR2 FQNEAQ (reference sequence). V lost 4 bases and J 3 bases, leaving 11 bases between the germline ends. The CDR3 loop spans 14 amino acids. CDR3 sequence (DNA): TGTGCCAGCAGCTCCGGGCAGGGTACAGATACGCAGTATTTT. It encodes CASSSGQGTDTQYF.

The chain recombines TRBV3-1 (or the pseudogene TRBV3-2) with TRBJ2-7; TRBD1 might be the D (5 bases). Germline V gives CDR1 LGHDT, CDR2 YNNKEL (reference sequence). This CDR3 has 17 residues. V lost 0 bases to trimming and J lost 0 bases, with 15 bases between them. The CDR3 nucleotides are TGTGCCAGCAGCCAAGATTGGGGCGGAAGGAGCTCCTACGAGCAGTACTTC. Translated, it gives CASSQDWGGRSSYEQYF.

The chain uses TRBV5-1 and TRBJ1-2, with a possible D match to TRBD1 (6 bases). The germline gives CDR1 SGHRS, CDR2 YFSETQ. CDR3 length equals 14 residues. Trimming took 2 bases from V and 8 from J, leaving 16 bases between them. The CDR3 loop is CASSLVSGAGGYTF. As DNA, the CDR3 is TGCGCCAGCAGCTTAGTCTCAGGGGCAGGCGGCTACACCTTC. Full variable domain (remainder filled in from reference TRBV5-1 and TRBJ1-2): KAGVTQTPRYLIKTRGQQVTLSCSPISGHRSVSWYQQTPGQGLQFLFEYFSETQRNKGNFPGRFSGRQFSNSRSEMNVSTLELGDSALYLCASSLVSGAGGYTFGSGTRLTVV.

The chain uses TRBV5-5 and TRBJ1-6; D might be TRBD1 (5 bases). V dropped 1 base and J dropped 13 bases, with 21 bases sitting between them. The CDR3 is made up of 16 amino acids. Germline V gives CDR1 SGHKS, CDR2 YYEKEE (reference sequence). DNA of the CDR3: TGTGCCAGCAGCTTGAGTCTAAAGGACAAACTTGGGCCCCTCCACTTT. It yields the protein CASSLSLKDKLGPLHF. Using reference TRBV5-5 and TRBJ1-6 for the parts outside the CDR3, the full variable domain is DAGVTQSPTHLIKTRGQQVTLRCSPISGHKSVSWYQQVLGQGPQFIFQYYEKEERGRGNFPDRFSARQFPNYSSELNVNALLLGDSALYLCASSLSLKDKLGPLHFGNGTRLTVT.

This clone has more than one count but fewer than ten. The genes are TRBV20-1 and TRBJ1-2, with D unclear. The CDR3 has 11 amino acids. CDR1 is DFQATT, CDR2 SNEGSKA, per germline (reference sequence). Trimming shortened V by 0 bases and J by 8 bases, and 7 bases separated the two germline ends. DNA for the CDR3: TGCAGTGCTAGAGATAACCGGGGCTACACCTTC. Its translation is CSARDNRGYTF.

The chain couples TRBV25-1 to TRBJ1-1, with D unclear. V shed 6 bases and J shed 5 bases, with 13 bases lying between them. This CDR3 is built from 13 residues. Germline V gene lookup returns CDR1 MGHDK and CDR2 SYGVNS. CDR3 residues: CASSGRFDTEAFF. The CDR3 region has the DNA TGTGCCAGCAGCGGCAGGTTCGATACTGAAGCTTTCTTT.

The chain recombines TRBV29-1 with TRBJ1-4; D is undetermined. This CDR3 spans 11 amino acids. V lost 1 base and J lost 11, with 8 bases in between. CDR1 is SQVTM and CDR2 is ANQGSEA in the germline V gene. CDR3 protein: CSVEGSGKLFF. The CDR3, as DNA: TGCAGCGTTGAAGGCTCGGGGAAACTGTTTTTT.

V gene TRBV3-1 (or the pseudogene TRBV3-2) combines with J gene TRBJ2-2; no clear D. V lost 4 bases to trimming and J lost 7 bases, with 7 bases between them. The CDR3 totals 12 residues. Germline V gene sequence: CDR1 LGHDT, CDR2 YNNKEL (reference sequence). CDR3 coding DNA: TGTGCCAGCAGCCCCCTAATCGGGGAGCTGTTTTTT. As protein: CASSPLIGELFF.

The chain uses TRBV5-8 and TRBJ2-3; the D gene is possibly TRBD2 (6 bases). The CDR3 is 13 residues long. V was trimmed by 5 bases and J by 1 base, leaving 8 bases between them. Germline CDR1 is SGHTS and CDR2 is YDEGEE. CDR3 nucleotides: TGTGCCAGCAGGGACTATCGCACAGATACGCAGTATTTT. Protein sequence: CASRDYRTDTQYF.

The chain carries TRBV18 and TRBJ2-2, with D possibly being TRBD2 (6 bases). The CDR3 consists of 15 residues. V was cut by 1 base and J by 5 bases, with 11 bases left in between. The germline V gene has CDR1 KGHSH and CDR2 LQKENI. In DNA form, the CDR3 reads TGTGCCAGCTCACCACAGGGAAGCGGGACCGGGGAGCTGTTTTTT. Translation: CASSPQGSGTGELFF.

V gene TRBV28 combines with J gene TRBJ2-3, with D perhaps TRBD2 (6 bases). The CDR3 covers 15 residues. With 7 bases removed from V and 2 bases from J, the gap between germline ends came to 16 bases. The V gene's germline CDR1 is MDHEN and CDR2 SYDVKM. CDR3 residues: CASMNGGFLTDTQYF. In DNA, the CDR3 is TGTGCCAGCATGAATGGGGGGTTCCTCACAGATACGCAGTATTTT.

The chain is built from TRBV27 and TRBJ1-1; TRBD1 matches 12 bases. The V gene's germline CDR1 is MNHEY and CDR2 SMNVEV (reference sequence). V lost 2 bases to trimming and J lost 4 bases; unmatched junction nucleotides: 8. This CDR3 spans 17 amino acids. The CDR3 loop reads CASSLRGQGARSTEAFF. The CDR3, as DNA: TGTGCCAGCAGTTTAAGGGGACAGGGGGCGCGTAGCACTGAAGCTTTCTTT.

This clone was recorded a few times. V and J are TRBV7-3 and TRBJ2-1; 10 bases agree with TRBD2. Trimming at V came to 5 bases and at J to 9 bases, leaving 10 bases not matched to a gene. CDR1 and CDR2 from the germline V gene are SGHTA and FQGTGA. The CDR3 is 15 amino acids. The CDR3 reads CASSPSGVAGGEQFF. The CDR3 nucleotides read TGTGCCAGCAGCCCCAGCGGGGTAGCGGGGGGTGAGCAGTTCTTC. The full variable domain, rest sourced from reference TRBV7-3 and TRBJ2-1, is GAGVSQTPSNKVTEKGKYVELRCDPISGHTALYWYRQSLGQGPEFLIYFQGTGAADDSGLPNDRFFAVRPEGSVSTLKIQRTERGDSAVYLCASSPSGVAGGEQFFGPGTRLTVL.

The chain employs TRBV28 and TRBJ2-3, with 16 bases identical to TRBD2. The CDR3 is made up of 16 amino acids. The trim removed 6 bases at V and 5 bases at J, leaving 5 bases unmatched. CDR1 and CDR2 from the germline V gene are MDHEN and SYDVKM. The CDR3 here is CASSSGTSGRGDTQYF. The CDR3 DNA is TGTGCCAGCAGCTCCGGGACTAGCGGGAGGGGAGATACGCAGTATTTT. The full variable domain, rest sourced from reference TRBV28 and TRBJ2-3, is DVKVTQSSRYLVKRTGEKVFLECVQDMDHENMFWYRQDPGLGLRLIYFSYDVKMKEKGDIPEGYSVSREKKERFSLILESASTNQTSMYLCASSSGTSGRGDTQYFGPGTRLTVL.

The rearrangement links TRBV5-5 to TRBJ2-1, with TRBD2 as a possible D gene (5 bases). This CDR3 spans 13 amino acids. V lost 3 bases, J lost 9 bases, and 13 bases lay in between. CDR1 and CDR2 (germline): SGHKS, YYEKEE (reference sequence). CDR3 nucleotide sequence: TGTGCCAGCAGCTCCCTAGCAGGCCCTGAGCAGTTCTTC. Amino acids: CASSSLAGPEQFF.

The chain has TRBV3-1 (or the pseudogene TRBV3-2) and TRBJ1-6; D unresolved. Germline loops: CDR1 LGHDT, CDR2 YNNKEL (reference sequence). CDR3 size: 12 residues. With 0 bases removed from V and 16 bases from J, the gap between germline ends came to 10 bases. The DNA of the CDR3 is TGTGCCAGCAGCCAAGATACGAAGAGGCTCCACTTT. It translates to CASSQDTKRLHF.

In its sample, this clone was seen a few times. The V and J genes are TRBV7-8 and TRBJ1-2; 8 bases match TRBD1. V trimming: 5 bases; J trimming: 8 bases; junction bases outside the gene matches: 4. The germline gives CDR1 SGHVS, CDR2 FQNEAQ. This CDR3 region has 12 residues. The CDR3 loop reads CASSQNRGGYTF. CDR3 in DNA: TGTGCCAGCAGCCAAAACAGGGGGGGCTACACCTTC.

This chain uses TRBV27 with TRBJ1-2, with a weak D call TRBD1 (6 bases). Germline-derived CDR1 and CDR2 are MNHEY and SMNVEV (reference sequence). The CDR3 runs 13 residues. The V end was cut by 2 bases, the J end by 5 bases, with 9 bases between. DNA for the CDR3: TGTGCCAGCAGTTTACAGGGGAGTTATGGCTACACCTTC. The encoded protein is CASSLQGSYGYTF.

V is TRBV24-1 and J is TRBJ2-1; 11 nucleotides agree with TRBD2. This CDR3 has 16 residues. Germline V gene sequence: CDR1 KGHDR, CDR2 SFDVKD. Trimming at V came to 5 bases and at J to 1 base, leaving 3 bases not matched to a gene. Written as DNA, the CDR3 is TGTGCCACCAGTGCCCGACTAGCGGGGTCCTACAATGAGCAGTTCTTC. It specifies CATSARLAGSYNEQFF.

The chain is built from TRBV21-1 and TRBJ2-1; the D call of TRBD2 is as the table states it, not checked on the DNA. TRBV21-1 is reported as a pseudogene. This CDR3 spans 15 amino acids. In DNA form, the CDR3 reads TGTGCCAGCAGCGATCGGGTGAGGTCCTACAATGAGCAGTTCTTC. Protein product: CASSDRVRSYNEQFF.

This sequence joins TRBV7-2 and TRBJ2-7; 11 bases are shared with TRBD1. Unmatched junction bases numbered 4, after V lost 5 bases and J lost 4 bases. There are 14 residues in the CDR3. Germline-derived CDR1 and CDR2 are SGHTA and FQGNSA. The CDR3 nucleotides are TGTGCCAGCAGCCACGGGACAGGGGGTTACGAGCAGTACTTC. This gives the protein CASSHGTGGYEQYF.

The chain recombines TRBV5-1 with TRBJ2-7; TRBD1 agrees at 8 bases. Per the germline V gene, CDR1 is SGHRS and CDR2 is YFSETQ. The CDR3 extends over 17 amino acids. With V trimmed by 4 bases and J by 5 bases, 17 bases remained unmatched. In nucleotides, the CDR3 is TGCGCCAGCAGCCGAGCCATTGGGACAGGTACTCCCGACGAGCAGTACTTC. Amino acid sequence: CASSRAIGTGTPDEQYF.

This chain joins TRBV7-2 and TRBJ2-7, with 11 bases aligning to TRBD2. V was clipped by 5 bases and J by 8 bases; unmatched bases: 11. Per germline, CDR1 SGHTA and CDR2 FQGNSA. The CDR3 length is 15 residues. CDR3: CASSGRGLAELKQYF. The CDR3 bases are TGTGCCAGCAGCGGGAGGGGACTAGCGGAATTGAAGCAGTACTTC.